This entry lists 2 T cell receptor beta chains sequenced from one sample in a study of blood T cell repertoires in COVID-19. Sequencing used immunoSEQ multiplex PCR; TCRdb keeps in-frame clones, though not all of them. The table lists about 320,000 clones, 85% of them singletons, with 1.9% in the top ten. The material sequenced was PBMCs or T cells enriched from blood (not recorded which). These TCRs come from a woman aged 25-40 years who had been exposed to COVID-19.

This chain joins TRBV4-3 and TRBJ1-2; D is uncertain. The CDR3 extends over 15 amino acids. V lost 1 base to trimming and J lost 4 bases, with 13 bases between them. Germline loops: CDR1 LGHNA, CDR2 YSLEER. As DNA, the CDR3 is TGCGCCAGCAGCCAAGCTGTGGGAGGTGGCTATGGCTACACCTTC. This sequence encodes CASSQAVGGGYGYTF.

The chain couples TRBV6-2 or TRBV6-3 to TRBJ1-5; possible D gene TRBD1, 6 bases. The CDR3 loop spans 17 amino acids. V lost 4 bases, J lost 0 bases, and 16 bases lay in between. In germline, CDR1 is MNHEY, CDR2 SVGEGT. Written as DNA, the CDR3 is TGTGCCAGCAGTTCCGGGACAAATCCCTATAGCAATCAGCCCCAGCATTTT. Its translation is CASSSGTNPYSNQPQHF.